Many counts were recorded for the clone carrying this T cell receptor beta chain. No antigen is known for it. The sample belongs to a study of regulatory T cells in long-lasting Graves disease. Study conclusions and caveats: Researchers reported studying only peripheral blood, not thyroid tissue. TRBV28, TRBJ1-2 and TRBJ2-5 were favored in persistent disease.

V lost 1 base and J lost 0, with 9 bases in between. The CDR3 covers 16 residues. CDR1 KGHDR and CDR2 SFDVKD come from the germline V gene. Building the TCR beta libraries relied on iRepertoire HTBI primers, and CDR3 regions underwent Arm-PCR. MiXCR was run by TCRdb on the multiplex PCR reads, yielding one entry per CDR3 protein. Of a few hundred thousand distinct CDR3 sequences in the sample, approximately 15% are singletons; the top ten hold about 8.2%. Time point in this sample: newly diagnosed GD, antithyroid drugs for less than 3 months. Making the TCR library involved RNA that had been extracted from PBMCs. A further study also used this sample, focusing on T cells in Graves' hyperthyroidism and ophthalmopathy. From that second work: Not enrolled were patients with uncontrolled infection, other autoimmune disease, pregnancy or lactation. HTBI primers were used for first-round RT-PCR of the TCR CDR3.

The source of this sequence is a middle-aged woman with Graves disease. The chain has TRBV24-1 and TRBJ2-1; tentatively, D is TRBD1 (6 bases). The source was peripheral blood mononuclear cells (PBMCs), collected at new diagnosis, from a patient treated with antithyroid drugs. In DNA, the CDR3 is TGTGCCACCAGTGATTTAAGGACAGACTCCTACAATGAGCAGTTCTTC. Translated: CATSDLRTDSYNEQFF.